This T cell receptor (beta chain) was recovered during a study of shared clonotypes between healthy human individuals. Study in general: The plates for each donor numbered three CD4 naive, three CD4 memory, two CD8 naive and one CD8 memory.

Sequencing used immunoSEQ multiplex PCR; TCRdb keeps in-frame clones, though not all of them. The table records hundreds of thousands of clones, about 96% of them present only once. The length of the CDR3 is 15 residues. Germline assignment: CDR1 SNHLY and CDR2 FYNNEI. Trimming pared 7 bases from V and 1 base from J, leaving 16 bases between. Whole-study results and caveats: Sequencing depth was a factor that was expected to affect clonotype sharing among donors.

Only CD45RO-negative cells positively selected for CCR7 counted as naive CD8 cells, so terminally differentiated effector memory CD45RA+ cells were excluded. As for this clone: Antigen specificity is unknown.

The chain has TRBV2 and TRBJ2-5; D gene unclear. The source is a woman aged 25 to 39 in good health. Source material: naive CD8+ T cells sorted from blood. The CDR3 reads CASILAGRLQETQYF. CDR3 in DNA: TGTGCCAGCATACTGGCCGGTAGACTCCAAGAGACCCAGTACTTC.